The present T cell receptor (beta chain) was sequenced within a study of shared T cell receptors in the human thymus. The germline gives CDR1 LNHDA, CDR2 SQIVND (reference sequence). This CDR3 comprises 17 residues. The V and J ends lost 5 bases and 2 bases respectively, with 20 bases between them. The data were produced by immunoSEQ multiplex PCR, yet TCRdb's version contains in-frame clones alone and is incomplete. The table lists hundreds of thousands of clones, about 87% of them singletons. The same sample was also used in a study of human thymus T cells. That study adds: Congenital heart defects were the reason for the corrective surgery that the donors, healthy Finnish infants, were having. Resections from corrective heart surgery provided thymus tissue. Repertoires from thymus and blood appeared to show biased V and J gene usage. Related reports documented highly overlapping thymic repertoires among unrelated individuals.

V usage is TRBV19 and J usage is TRBJ2-3, with D perhaps matching TRBD2 (6 bases). This clonotype was obtained from a boy less than two years old with a congenital heart defect. The specimen was thymocytes. CDR3: CASSVEGGTGITDTQYF. The CDR3 region has the DNA TGTGCCAGTAGTGTGGAGGGCGGGACGGGGATCACAGATACGCAGTATTTT.